This TCR beta chain came from a study of blood T cell repertoires in COVID-19. Overall study: Some COVID-19 samples were acute and others convalescent; all came from the United States, Italy and Spain. T cells, B-cell-depleted T cells, or PBMCs provided the cDNA or gDNA that served as material.

Methods used by the authors: For nucleated cells, counts were estimated from reference gene primer amplification. Libraries were prepared by immunoSEQ multiplex PCR; TCRdb keeps only in-frame clonotypes and omits some of them. V and J calls and clone size come straight from that table; D and trimming were deduced from the DNA. Of approximately 330,000 clones in the sample, roughly 88% were seen once. Germline V gene lookup returns CDR1 LGHDT and CDR2 YNNKEL (reference sequence). The V segment lost 0 bases and the J segment 3 bases; nucleotides outside the gene matches: 12. The CDR3 has 18 amino acids.

The sample comprised peripheral blood. The sequence derives from a woman in her 50s with active or convalescent COVID-19. The V gene is TRBV3-1 (or the pseudogene TRBV3-2), the J gene TRBJ2-7, with TRBD2 identical over 9 bases. CDR3 sequence: CASSQDWREGLFSYEQYF. The CDR3 nucleotides are TGTGCCAGCAGCCAAGATTGGCGGGAGGGCCTATTTAGCTACGAGCAGTACTTC.